This T cell receptor beta chain comes out of a study of blood T cells in healthy people across ages. Findings of the study overall: PBMCs were not sorted, which prevented a conclusive comparison of naive versus antigen-experienced cells.

On this clonotype itself: Its matching antigen is unknown.

Each donor's blood draw was 7.5 to 10 milliliters of peripheral blood. For the second PCR, which ran for about 6 to 11 cycles, a sample-barcoded 5' primer and a J-beta primer mix were used. A tag from a template-switch adaptor with 12 random nucleotides marked each cDNA molecule. All samples gave at least 2.5 million CDR3-containing paired-end reads. One entry per CDR3 protein results from TCRdb running MiXCR on the 5' RACE reads. This table has 1,800,000 or so distinct CDR3 sequences, about 39% appearing once. This clonotype originated in a human donor in good health. Sequences were obtained from blood.

As DNA, the CDR3 is TGTGCCAGTAGTATTATCCCCCGCGGGCCCCAGCATTTT. Protein product: CASSIIPRGPQHF. The chain combines TRBV19 with TRBJ1-5; D ambiguous. The CDR3 runs to 13 residues. From germline, CDR1 is LNHDA and CDR2 SQIVND (reference sequence). The ends were cut back, 3 bases at V and 9 bases at J, with 12 bases in the middle.